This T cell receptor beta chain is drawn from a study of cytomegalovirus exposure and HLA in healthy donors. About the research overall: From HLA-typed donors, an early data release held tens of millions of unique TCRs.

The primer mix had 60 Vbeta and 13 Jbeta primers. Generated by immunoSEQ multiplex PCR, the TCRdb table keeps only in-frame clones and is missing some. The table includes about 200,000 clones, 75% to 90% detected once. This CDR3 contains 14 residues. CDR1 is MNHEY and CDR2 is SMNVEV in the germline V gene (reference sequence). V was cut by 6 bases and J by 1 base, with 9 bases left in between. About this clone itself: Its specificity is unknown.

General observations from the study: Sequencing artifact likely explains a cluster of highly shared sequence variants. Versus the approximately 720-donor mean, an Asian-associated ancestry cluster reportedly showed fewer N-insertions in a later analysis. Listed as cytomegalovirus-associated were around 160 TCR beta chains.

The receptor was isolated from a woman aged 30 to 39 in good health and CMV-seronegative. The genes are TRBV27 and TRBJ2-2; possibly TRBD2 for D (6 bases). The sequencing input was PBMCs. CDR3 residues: CASRPAGNTGELFF. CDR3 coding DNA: TGTGCCAGCAGGCCAGCGGGGAACACCGGGGAGCTGTTTTTT.